Described below is a single T cell receptor (beta chain) sequence and its context. Its antigen is still unknown. The CDR3 is made up of 14 amino acids. V lost 1 base and J 5 bases, leaving 13 bases between the germline ends. The V gene's germline CDR1 is SGHNT and CDR2 YYREEE (reference sequence). The primer mix had 60 Vbeta and 13 Jbeta primers. Using immunoSEQ multiplex PCR, the repertoire was profiled, and TCRdb retains in-frame clones only, with some absent. The sample records about 200,000 clones, approximately 70% being singletons. The data belong to a study of cytomegalovirus exposure and HLA in healthy donors. Study-level results: The productive fraction for most TCR beta V segments was about 87% or about 30% in an earlier analysis. There were reportedly fewer N-insertions in an Asian-associated ancestry cluster than the roughly 700-donor mean, in a later analysis. The authors later found most CMV-associated TCR beta chains appeared HLA-restricted.

The sequencing sample was made of PBMCs. This TCR derives from a woman aged 25 to 39 in good health and CMV-seronegative. V and J are TRBV5-4 and TRBJ2-7; a weak D match, TRBD1 (6 bases). The DNA of the CDR3 is TGTGCCAGCAGCTTGTCCCAGGGGTGGGACGAGCAGTACTTC. It encodes CASSLSQGWDEQYF.